Listed below are T cell receptor beta chains from one sample, sequenced in a study of T-cell memory formation after mild COVID-19. TCRdb reprocessed the 5' RACE reads via MiXCR and lists one record per CDR3 protein. The sample holds approximately 260,000 distinct CDR3 sequences, 15% to 20% seen once. Sequences were obtained from PBMCs or a T cell subset sorted from them (not recorded which). The receptors were gathered from a man between 18 and 29 years old who had mild COVID-19 (a few samples of this study predate the infection). Cell type and time point are not known. The CDR3 runs from the conserved cysteine through the conserved F or W. A D gene is named only where the DNA matches it firmly. Some rows have no size entry. The others give once, few or many, or a class for an expanded clone.

v_gene	j_gene	d_gene	abundance	CDR3aa	CDR3nt
TRBV18	TRBJ1-5	TRBD1	.	CASSGTGNNQPQHF	TGTGCCAGCTCAGGGACAGGAAACAATCAGCCCCAGCATTTT
TRBV7-9	TRBJ2-2	.	.	CASSLFDLRAGELFF	TGTGCCAGCAGCTTATTTGACCTTAGGGCCGGGGAGCTGTTTTTT
TRBV5-5	TRBJ2-1	.	few	CASSLGVLNEQFF	TGTGCCAGCAGCTTGGGGGTCCTCAATGAGCAGTTCTTC
TRBV20-1	TRBJ2-7	.	.	CSARDVQGGNYEQYF	TGCAGTGCTAGAGATGTACAGGGTGGGAACTACGAGCAGTACTTC
TRBV5-1	TRBJ1-1	.	.	CASSADSGPEAFF	TGCGCCAGCAGCGCCGACAGTGGCCCTGAAGCTTTCTTT
TRBV6-6	TRBJ1-4	.	.	CASSENGATNEKLFF	TGTGCCAGCAGTGAGAACGGCGCAACTAATGAAAAACTGTTTTTT
TRBV2	TRBJ1-1	.	.	CAGRAENTEAFF	TGTGCCGGAAGAGCAGAGAACACTGAAGCTTTCTTT
TRBV12-5	TRBJ2-1	TRBD2	.	CASGLVTGGLYNEQFF	TGTGCTAGTGGTTTGGTAACGGGGGGGCTCTACAATGAGCAGTTCTTC
TRBV4-1	TRBJ2-7	.	.	CASSQAGGRSAYEQYF	TGCGCCAGCAGCCAAGCAGGCGGCAGGTCCGCATACGAGCAGTACTTC
TRBV5-1	TRBJ1-2	.	.	CASRSASFYGYTF	TGCGCCAGCAGATCCGCCAGCTTCTATGGCTACACCTTC
TRBV4-3	TRBJ2-5	.	once	CASSQDLTTLGLTQYF	TGCGCCAGCAGCCAAGATTTGACTACCTTAGGACTGACCCAGTACTTC
TRBV7-6	TRBJ2-1	TRBD1	few	CASSLPPGQGHNEQFF	TGTGCCAGCAGCTTACCTCCGGGACAGGGTCACAATGAGCAGTTCTTC
TRBV5-1	TRBJ1-1	.	once	CASSGLATELNTEAFF	TGCGCCAGCAGCGGGTTAGCCACAGAGCTGAACACTGAAGCTTTCTTT
TRBV4-3	TRBJ2-2	TRBD1	few	CASSQEQGAAGELFF	TGCGCCAGCAGCCAGGAACAGGGGGCCGCCGGGGAGCTGTTTTTT
TRBV30	TRBJ1-2	.	few	CAWDTAREGYTF	TGTGCCTGGGACACCGCCAGGGAAGGCTACACCTTC
TRBV4-3	TRBJ1-5	.	few	CASSQDSWGGNQPQHF	TGCGCCAGCAGCCAAGATTCCTGGGGCGGCAATCAGCCCCAGCATTTT
TRBV9	TRBJ2-3	.	once	CASSGKATEGQYF	TGTGCCAGCAGCGGAAAAGCGACCGAGGGGCAGTATTTT
TRBV6-2/TRBV6-3	TRBJ2-7	.	.	CASSYGLKSSYEQYF	TGTGCCAGCAGTTATGGGCTGAAGAGCTCCTACGAGCAGTACTTC
TRBV2	TRBJ2-7	TRBD2	many	CASRASSGGYEQYF	TGTGCCAGCAGGGCTTCTAGCGGGGGCTACGAGCAGTACTTC
TRBV4-1	TRBJ1-5	.	.	CASSVWGGKPQHF	TGCGCCAGCTCCGTTTGGGGTGGCAAGCCCCAGCATTTT
TRBV20-1	TRBJ2-3	.	.	CSASFGGRSTDTQYF	TGCAGTGCTAGTTTCGGGGGGCGGAGCACAGATACGCAGTATTTT
TRBV4-2	TRBJ1-2	.	few	CASSQAGRVYGYTF	TGTGCCAGCAGCCAAGCGGGCAGAGTCTATGGCTACACCTTC
TRBV6-2/TRBV6-3	TRBJ2-5	TRBD1	few	CASSLKTGYETQYF	TGTGCCAGCAGCCTAAAGACAGGGTACGAGACCCAGTACTTC
TRBV4-2	TRBJ2-5	TRBD1	.	CASSPGGLGFRGVLRTQYF	TGTGCCAGCAGCCCAGGGGGCCTCGGTTTTCGCGGGGTACTTAGGACCCAGTACTTC
TRBV6-2/TRBV6-3	TRBJ2-7	.	few	CASTPFRESEQYF	TGTGCCAGCACCCCCTTCCGGGAGAGCGAGCAGTACTTC
TRBV29-1	TRBJ1-2	.	.	CSVETFDLKGLNYGYTF	TGCAGCGTTGAAACGTTCGATCTAAAAGGGCTGAACTATGGCTACACCTTC
TRBV11-2	TRBJ2-5	.	few	CASSLATSGGQETQYF	TGTGCCAGCAGCTTAGCTACGTCAGGGGGGCAAGAGACCCAGTACTTC
TRBV28	TRBJ2-5	.	many	CASTSISTAEETQYF	TGTGCCAGCACCTCTATCTCTACGGCGGAAGAGACCCAGTACTTC
TRBV7-9	TRBJ2-7	.	.	CAISHQGEGHEQYF	TGTGCCATCAGCCACCAGGGGGAGGGCCACGAGCAGTACTTC
TRBV4-1	TRBJ2-3	TRBD2	.	CASSKDHTSGGTDTQYF	TGCGCCAGCAGCAAAGACCACACTAGCGGGGGGACAGATACGCAGTATTTT
TRBV5-1	TRBJ2-5	TRBD2	.	CASSPAGGPQETQYF	TGCGCCAGCAGCCCAGCGGGGGGGCCTCAAGAGACCCAGTACTTC
TRBV4-3	TRBJ1-4	.	.	CASSQSGRGPIF	TGCGCCAGCAGCCAATCAGGTCGGGGTCCGATTTTT
TRBV29-1	TRBJ2-5	TRBD2	few	CSVKHFASGGDQETQYF	TGCAGCGTGAAGCACTTCGCTAGCGGGGGAGATCAAGAGACCCAGTACTTC
TRBV7-9	TRBJ1-5	.	few	CASSPSGTRGNQPQHF	TGTGCCAGCAGTCCATCCGGGACACGGGGAAATCAGCCCCAGCATTTT
TRBV7-2	TRBJ1-3	.	.	CASSLGQASPSGNTIYF	TGTGCCAGCAGCTTAGGACAGGCGAGCCCCTCTGGAAACACCATATATTTT
TRBV4-3	TRBJ2-7	TRBD1	many	CASSLGQADEQYF	TGCGCCAGCAGCCTTGGACAGGCCGACGAGCAGTACTTC
TRBV7-2	TRBJ1-6	.	.	CASSDPGVSPLHF	TGTGCCAGCAGCGACCCTGGGGTCTCACCCCTCCACTTT
TRBV12-3/TRBV12-4	TRBJ2-2	.	few	CASSFITGELFF	TGTGCCAGCAGTTTTATCACCGGGGAGCTGTTTTTT
TRBV5-1	TRBJ2-1	TRBD1	few	CASSPRGGTGSGNEQFF	TGCGCCAGCAGCCCCCGGGGAGGGACAGGGTCTGGCAATGAGCAGTTCTTC
TRBV3-1	TRBJ2-3	.	many	CATARDPSFDTQYF	TGTGCCACCGCAAGGGACCCTTCGTTCGATACGCAGTATTTT
TRBV27	TRBJ2-1	.	.	CASSWAGRDEQFF	TGTGCCAGCAGTTGGGCGGGGCGAGATGAGCAGTTCTTC
TRBV7-9	TRBJ1-1	.	.	CASRGFLNTEAFF	TGTGCCAGCCGCGGGTTCCTGAACACTGAAGCTTTCTTT
TRBV20-1	TRBJ1-5	.	.	CSASRGGGNQPQHF	TGCAGTGCTAGTAGGGGTGGAGGCAATCAGCCCCAGCATTTT
TRBV29-1	TRBJ1-4	.	few	CSAHNPGRGLFF	TGCAGCGCCCATAACCCAGGGAGAGGACTGTTTTTT
TRBV7-9	TRBJ1-2	.	few	CASSLDSGTSLYGYTF	TGTGCCAGCAGCTTAGATTCCGGGACCTCTCTCTATGGCTACACCTTC
TRBV30	TRBJ2-1	.	many	CAWSRNSYNEQFF	TGTGCCTGGAGTAGGAACTCCTACAATGAGCAGTTCTTC